This T cell receptor beta chain was documented in a study of identical twins. CDR1 is SNHLY and CDR2 is FYNNEI in the germline V gene. This CDR3 is 14 amino acids long. V lost 8 bases and J lost 6; bases outside the gene matches: 7. Study-wide results and limits: In beta out-of-frame sequences, the excess sharing between twins was weaker.

Using its own MiXCR run on the 5' RACE reads, TCRdb lists one record per CDR3 protein. The data contain 650,000 to 800,000 distinct CDR3 sequences, over 8.5% of them seen just once; the ten biggest clones take up around 0.98%. This clonotype was counted only a few times. Its antigen is still unknown. The same data also went into a second study, on yellow fever vaccine responses in identical twins.

The chain carries TRBV2 and TRBJ1-4; 9 bases agree with TRBD1. This receptor was taken from a woman in her late teens or twenties in good health. Sequencing used PBMCs. CDR3 in DNA: TGTGCCAGCGGGGAAACAGGGGGCTATGAAAAACTGTTTTTT. It yields the protein CASGETGGYEKLFF.